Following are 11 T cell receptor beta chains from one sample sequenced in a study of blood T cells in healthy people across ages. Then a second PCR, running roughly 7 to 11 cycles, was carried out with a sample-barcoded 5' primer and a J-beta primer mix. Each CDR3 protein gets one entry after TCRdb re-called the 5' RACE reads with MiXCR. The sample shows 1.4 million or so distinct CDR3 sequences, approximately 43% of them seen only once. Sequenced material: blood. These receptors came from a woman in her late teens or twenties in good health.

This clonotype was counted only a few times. The CDR3, as DNA: TGCAGTGCTAGGTTTCCAAGCGGGAGTGTTTGGAGCTCCTACAATGAGCAGTTCTTC. This sequence encodes CSARFPSGSVWSSYNEQFF. The chain joins TRBV20-1 to TRBJ2-1; TRBD2 matches 8 bases. The germline V gene encodes CDR1 DFQATT and CDR2 SNEGSKA (reference sequence). CDR3 size: 19 residues. Trimming at V came to 3 bases and at J to 0 bases, leaving 16 bases not matched to a gene.

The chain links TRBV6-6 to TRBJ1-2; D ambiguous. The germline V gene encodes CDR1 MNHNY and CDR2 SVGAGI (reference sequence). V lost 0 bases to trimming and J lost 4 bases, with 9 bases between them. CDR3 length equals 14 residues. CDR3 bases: TGTGCCAGCAGTTACTCAGAGGGCGTCTATGGCTACACCTTC. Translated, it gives CASSYSEGVYGYTF.

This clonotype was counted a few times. CDR3 region: CSARSGTDYEQYF. The DNA of the CDR3 is TGCAGTGCTAGATCAGGAACTGACTACGAGCAGTACTTC. V and J are TRBV20-1 and TRBJ2-7; no firm D call. The CDR3 has 13 amino acids. The germline gives CDR1 DFQATT, CDR2 SNEGSKA (reference sequence). V lost 2 bases, J lost 3 bases, and 11 bases lay in between.

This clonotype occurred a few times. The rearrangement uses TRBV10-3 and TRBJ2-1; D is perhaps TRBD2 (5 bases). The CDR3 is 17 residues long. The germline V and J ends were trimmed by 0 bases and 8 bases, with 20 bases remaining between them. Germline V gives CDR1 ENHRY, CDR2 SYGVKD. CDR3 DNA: TGTGCCATCAGTGAGTCTGATGTTGTTGCGGGTATCGATGAGCAGTTCTTC. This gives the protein CAISESDVVAGIDEQFF.

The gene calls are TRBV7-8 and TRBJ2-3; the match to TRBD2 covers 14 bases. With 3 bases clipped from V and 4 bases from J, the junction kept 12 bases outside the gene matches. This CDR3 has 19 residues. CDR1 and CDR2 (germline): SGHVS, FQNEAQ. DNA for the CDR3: TGTGCCAGCAGCTTTAGGTCCGGGACTAGCGGGAGTTCGGCAGATACGCAGTATTTT. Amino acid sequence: CASSFRSGTSGSSADTQYF.

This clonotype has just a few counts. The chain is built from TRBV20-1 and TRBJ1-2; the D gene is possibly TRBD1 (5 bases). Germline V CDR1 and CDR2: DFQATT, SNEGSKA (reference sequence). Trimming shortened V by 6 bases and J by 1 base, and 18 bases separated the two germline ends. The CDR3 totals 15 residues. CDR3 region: CSAPGGDSYNYGYTF. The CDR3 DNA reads TGCAGTGCCCCTGGGGGAGACTCTTATAACTATGGCTACACCTTC.

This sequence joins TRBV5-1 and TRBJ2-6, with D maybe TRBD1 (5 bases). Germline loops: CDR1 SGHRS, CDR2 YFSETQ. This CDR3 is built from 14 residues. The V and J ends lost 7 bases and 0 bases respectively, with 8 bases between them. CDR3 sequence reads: CASGDSSGANVLTF. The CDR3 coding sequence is TGCGCCAGCGGCGACAGCTCTGGGGCCAACGTCCTGACTTTC.

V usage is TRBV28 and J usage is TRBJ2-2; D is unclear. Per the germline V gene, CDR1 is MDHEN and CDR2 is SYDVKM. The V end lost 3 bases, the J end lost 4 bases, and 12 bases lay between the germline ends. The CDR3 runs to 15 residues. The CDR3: CASSFFRLGTGELFF. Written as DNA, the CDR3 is TGTGCCAGCAGTTTTTTCCGCCTAGGCACCGGGGAGCTGTTTTTT.

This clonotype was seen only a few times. This chain's CDR3 is CASSLSRMLNTEAFF. The CDR3 bases are TGTGCCAGCAGTTTATCGCGCATGCTGAACACTGAAGCTTTCTTT. The V gene is TRBV27, the J gene TRBJ1-1; no firm D call. CDR1 and CDR2 from the germline V gene are MNHEY and SMNVEV (reference sequence). V was trimmed by 0 bases and J by 0 bases, leaving 8 bases between them. The CDR3 loop spans 15 amino acids.

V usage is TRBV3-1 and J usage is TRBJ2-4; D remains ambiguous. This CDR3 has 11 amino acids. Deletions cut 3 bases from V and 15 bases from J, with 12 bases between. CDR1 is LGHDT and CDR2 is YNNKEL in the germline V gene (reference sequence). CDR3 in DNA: TGTGCCAGCAGCCAGTCTCACGCCCTGTACTTC. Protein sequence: CASSQSHALYF.

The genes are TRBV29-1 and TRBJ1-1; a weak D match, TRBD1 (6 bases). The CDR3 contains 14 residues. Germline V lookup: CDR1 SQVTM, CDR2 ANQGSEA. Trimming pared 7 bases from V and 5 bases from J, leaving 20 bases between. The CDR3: CSALYEGGGTEAFF. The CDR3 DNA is TGCAGCGCTCTCTATGAGGGGGGTGGAACTGAAGCTTTCTTT.